What follows are 9 T cell receptor beta chains derived from one specimen sequenced in a study of shared clonotypes between healthy human individuals. Generated by immunoSEQ multiplex PCR, the TCRdb table keeps only in-frame clones and is missing some. Of 800,000 to 1,200,000 clones in the sample, around 82% were seen once. The sequencing input was memory CD4+ T cells from PBMCs. The sample's subset: CD45RA-negative fraction. The receptors shown here come from a man aged 18-30 years in good health. Some clones in this sample may be carry-over from other donors' samples.

The V gene is TRBV5-1, the J gene TRBJ1-1; 7 bases agree with TRBD1. This CDR3 has 20 amino acids. Germline CDR1 is SGHRS and CDR2 is YFSETQ. V shed 3 bases, J shed 3 bases, and the junction held 23 bases outside the gene matches. CDR3 protein: CASSSGPGQRSSLKHTEAFF. DNA for the CDR3: TGCGCCAGCAGCTCCGGCCCGGGACAGCGTTCCTCCTTAAAACACACTGAAGCTTTCTTT.

The V call is TRBV28, the J call TRBJ1-1, with 9 bases aligning to TRBD1. This CDR3 contains 15 residues. Looked up from germline, CDR1 is MDHEN and CDR2 is SYDVKM. Germline trimming cut 5 bases from V and 2 bases from J; bases unmatched to any gene: 6. This chain's CDR3 is CASSQGGQGNTEAFF. The CDR3 bases are TGTGCCAGCAGTCAGGGGGGACAGGGTAACACTGAAGCTTTCTTT.

In its sample, this clone was seen once. DNA for the CDR3: TGCGCCAGCAGCCTTGGGGACCCGGTCGAGCAGTACTTC. This gives the protein CASSLGDPVEQYF. The chain carries TRBV5-1 and TRBJ2-7; D tentatively reads TRBD1 or TRBD2 (5 bases each). Germline V gene data show CDR1 as SGHRS and CDR2 as YFSETQ. Between the trimmed V and J ends, which lost 4 bases and 6 bases, there was a span of 14 bases. CDR3 length: 13 amino acids.

The chain joins TRBV30 to TRBJ1-2; D is ambiguous. Trimming cost V 0 bases and J 8 bases, with 13 bases left between them. Germline V gene lookup returns CDR1 GTSNPN and CDR2 SVGIG (reference sequence). The CDR3 runs 13 residues. CDR3 sequence reads: CAWSVGWPGGYTF. The CDR3 DNA reads TGTGCCTGGAGTGTGGGATGGCCGGGCGGCTACACCTTC.

The chain combines TRBV25-1 with TRBJ2-5; D is ambiguous. The assigned J gene may be wrong: the sequence end matches TRBJ2-7 better. Germline CDR1 is MGHDK and CDR2 is SYGVNS. The CDR3 loop spans 12 amino acids. The CDR3 sequence is CASSEYSHEQYF. The CDR3 DNA is TGTGCCAGCAGTGAATATAGCCACGAGCAGTACTTC.

This chain connects TRBV9 to TRBJ2-3; possible D gene TRBD1, 5 bases. The CDR3 runs to 18 residues. Germline V gene data show CDR1 as SGDLS and CDR2 as YYNGEE. The ends were cut back, 3 bases at V and 1 base at J, with 21 bases in the middle. The CDR3 protein is CASSAVLHRGARTDTQYF. The DNA of the CDR3 is TGTGCCAGCAGCGCCGTCCTTCATCGTGGGGCACGCACAGATACGCAGTATTTT.

This chain links TRBV19 with TRBJ1-1, with 9 bases lining up with TRBD1. The CDR3 loop spans 14 amino acids. V was clipped by 3 bases and J by 5 bases; unmatched bases: 4. CDR1 and CDR2 (germline): LNHDA, SQIVND (reference sequence). CDR3 protein: CASSIGQGRTEAFF. In nucleotides, the CDR3 is TGTGCCAGTAGTATCGGACAGGGGAGAACTGAAGCTTTCTTT.

The rearrangement links TRBV10-1 to TRBJ2-5; 7 nucleotides align to TRBD2. CDR1 and CDR2 from the germline V gene are WNHNN and SYGVQD (reference sequence). The V and J ends lost 3 bases and 2 bases, in that order; junction bases with no gene match: 6. The CDR3 is 15 amino acids. CDR3 in amino acids: CASSESAGIQETQYF. The CDR3 DNA is TGCGCCAGCAGTGAATCAGCGGGAATACAAGAGACCCAGTACTTC.

The V and J genes are TRBV11-3 and TRBJ2-3; 7 bases match TRBD2. The CDR3 consists of 15 residues. Looked up from germline, CDR1 is SGHNT and CDR2 is YENEEA. The junction had 6 bases not matched to a gene; V was cut back by 1 base and J by 5 bases. The CDR3 region is CASSLGTAGEDTQYF. The CDR3 DNA sequence: TGTGCCAGCAGCTTAGGGACGGCGGGGGAAGATACGCAGTATTTT.